This paragraph covers one TCR beta chain sequence. Its antigen is not identified. The data belong to a study of T cell responses to AZD1222 COVID-19 vaccine. Turning to the study itself: Second-dose schedules of about 4 or about 12 weeks were combined.

Regarding the study as a whole: Repertoires in all cases were sampled only once the peak T cell response had passed. CD4 TCRs covered the whole spike, strongest at regions 160-218 and 743-854.

In germline, CDR1 is SGHKS, CDR2 YYEKEE (reference sequence). The V gene lost 6 bases and the J gene lost 3 bases, with 22 bases spanning the gap. The CDR3 has 16 residues. The method was immunoSEQ multiplex PCR; TCRdb's version includes in-frame clones alone and lacks a portion of them. The sample lists 75,000 to 85,000 clones; roughly nine tenths were seen once. V gene TRBV5-5 combines with J gene TRBJ2-7, with D possibly TRBD1 on 6 matching bases. This specimen was peripheral blood, taken on day 0 of AZD1222 vaccination. The origin of this receptor is an adult in good health. Written as DNA, the CDR3 is TGTGCCAGCATCAACACCCCGGTGCAGGGGCGCTACGAGCAGTACTTC. The encoded protein is CASINTPVQGRYEQYF.